The clone carrying this T cell receptor beta chain was detected only once. Its specificity is not known. cDNA molecules carried unique molecular identifiers, and template switching added a universal primer site. MiXCR, run by TCRdb on the 5' RACE reads, gives a single entry per CDR3 protein. The table has fewer than 250,000 distinct CDR3 sequences, approximately 15% seen once. The data belong to a study of identical twins. General study results and limits: The study found that models underestimated out-of-frame TCR alpha sharing in monozygotic twins. Zero-insertion findings could be partly confounded by invariant cells (MAIT and iNKT cells).

Germline values: CDR1 SGHTA, CDR2 FQGNSA. V was trimmed by 5 bases and J by 5 bases, leaving 16 bases between them. This CDR3 is built from 15 residues. The same data also contributed to another study, on T cells expressing NK-cell markers. This second study notes: Repertoire data for TCR beta were derived from sorted T cells (CD3+CD56+NKG2C+, CD3+CD56+NKG2C- and CD3+CD56-NKG2C+).

Sequenced sample: CD8+ T cells sorted from blood. The TCR comes from a woman aged 18-35 years in good health. V gene TRBV7-2 combines with J gene TRBJ2-1; maybe TRBD1 (6 bases). In nucleotides, the CDR3 is TGTGCCAGCAGCCACAGACTATGGGGGCACAATGAGCAGTTCTTC. This gives the protein CASSHRLWGHNEQFF.